Described below is a single T cell receptor beta chain sequence and its context. What it binds is not known. The data belong to a study of STAT5B mutations in CD4+ large granular lymphocyte leukemia. Study overall: Healthy donors showed HLA-associated enrichment of the CDR3 'QG' motif.

Overall study findings and caveats: Patient CD4-sorted repertoires stayed more clonal than healthy ones after leukemic-clone removal.

How the authors handled the data: Lowest detectable productive clonotype frequency was 2.59 x 10-5. The repertoire was sequenced with immunoSEQ multiplex PCR; TCRdb's copy has only in-frame clones and lacks some. V and J calls plus clone size are reproduced from that table; the DNA served to infer D and trimming. The data show 25,000 to 35,000 clones, approximately 80% seen once. Trimming took off 6 bases at V and 0 bases at J, with 9 bases between the two ends. The CDR3 contains 14 residues. Per germline, CDR1 LGHNA and CDR2 YSLEER. The receptor was derived from a human donor in good health. The sequencing input was CD4+ T cells from blood buffy coats. The chain recombines TRBV4-3 with TRBJ2-1; D is undetermined. The CDR3 is CASSKISSYNEQFF. In DNA form, the CDR3 reads TGCGCCAGCAGTAAGATCAGCTCCTACAATGAGCAGTTCTTC.